One sample yielded the 3 T cell receptor beta chains listed below, sequenced in a study of cytomegalovirus exposure and HLA in healthy donors. Vbeta (60) and Jbeta (13) primers were used in the PCR. Profiled with immunoSEQ multiplex PCR; TCRdb holds only in-frame clones, not every one. The sample carries 100,000 to 150,000 clones, about 15% recorded once. The specimen sequenced was PBMCs. The receptors derive from a female donor in good health and CMV-seropositive.

The chain uses TRBV18 and TRBJ1-1; perhaps TRBD1 as D (6 bases). This CDR3 region has 15 residues. V was clipped by 3 bases and J by 0 bases, with 11 bases between them. In germline, CDR1 is KGHSH, CDR2 LQKENI. The CDR3 reads CASSPDRVMNTEAFF. The CDR3 DNA reads TGTGCCAGCTCACCGGACAGAGTCATGAACACTGAAGCTTTCTTT.

The chain links TRBV7-9 to TRBJ2-5, with 9 bases matching TRBD1. The end of the DNA is better explained by TRBJ2-7, so the J call may be wrong. This CDR3 is built from 13 residues. Germline lookup yields CDR1 SEHNR and CDR2 FQNEAQ (reference sequence). The CDR3 sequence: CASSPGQGYEQYF. In DNA, the CDR3 is TGTGCCAGCAGCCCGGGACAGGGTTACGAGCAGTACTTC.

The rearrangement links TRBV5-1 to TRBJ2-1, with D perhaps TRBD2 (5 bases). This CDR3 has 21 amino acids. V was cut by 4 bases and J by 4 bases, with 33 bases left in between. Germline CDR1 is SGHRS and CDR2 is YFSETQ. The CDR3 protein is CASSIGFGDPLSPRPYNEQFF. The DNA of the CDR3 is TGCGCCAGCAGCATTGGATTCGGGGATCCCTTAAGCCCCCGGCCGTACAATGAGCAGTTCTTC.